The TCR beta chain under discussion was sequenced for a study of blood T cell repertoires in COVID-19. Looking at the study overall: COVID-19 samples from acute and convalescent phases originated in the United States, Italy and Spain.

In the original workflow: Scientists estimated how many nucleated cells there were by amplifying reference gene primers. Using immunoSEQ multiplex PCR, the repertoire was profiled, and TCRdb retains in-frame clones only, with some absent. The V and J calls and the clone size are those of that table, but D and trimming were determined from the DNA. The table lists 200,000 to 250,000 clones, 88% of them singletons. The germline CDR1 and CDR2 sequences are SGHRS and YFSETQ. Trimming pared 4 bases from V and 0 bases from J, leaving 11 bases between. The CDR3 is 15 amino acids. Material for sequencing was peripheral blood. The rearrangement joins TRBV5-1 to TRBJ1-3; no definite D call. This receptor was identified in a man older than 75 with acute or convalescent COVID-19. Here the CDR3 reads CASSHYLDSGNTIYF. In nucleotides, the CDR3 is TGCGCCAGCAGCCACTATCTGGACTCTGGAAACACCATATATTTT.